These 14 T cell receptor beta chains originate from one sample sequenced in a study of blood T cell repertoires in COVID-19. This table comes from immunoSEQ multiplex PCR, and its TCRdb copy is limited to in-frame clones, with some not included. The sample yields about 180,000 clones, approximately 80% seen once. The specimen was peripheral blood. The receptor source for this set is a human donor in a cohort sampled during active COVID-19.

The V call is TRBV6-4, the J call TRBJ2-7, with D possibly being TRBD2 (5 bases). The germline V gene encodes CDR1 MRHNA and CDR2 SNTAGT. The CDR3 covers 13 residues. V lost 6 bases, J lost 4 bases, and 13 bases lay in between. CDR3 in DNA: TGTGCCAGCAGCGCCCGAGGAGGTTACGAGCAGTACTTC. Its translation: CASSARGGYEQYF.

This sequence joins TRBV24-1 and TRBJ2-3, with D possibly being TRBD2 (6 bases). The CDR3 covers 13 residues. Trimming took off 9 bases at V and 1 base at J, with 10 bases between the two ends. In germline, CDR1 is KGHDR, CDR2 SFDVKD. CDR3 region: CATGSGRTDTQYF. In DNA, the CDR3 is TGTGCCACCGGGAGCGGGCGCACAGATACGCAGTATTTT.

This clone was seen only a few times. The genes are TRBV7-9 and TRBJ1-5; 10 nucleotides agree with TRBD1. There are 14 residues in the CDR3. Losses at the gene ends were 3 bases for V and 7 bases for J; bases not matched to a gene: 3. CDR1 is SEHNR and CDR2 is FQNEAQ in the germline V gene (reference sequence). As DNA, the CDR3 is TGTGCCAGCAGCTTTGGGACAGGGGACCAGCCCCAGCATTTT. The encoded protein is CASSFGTGDQPQHF.

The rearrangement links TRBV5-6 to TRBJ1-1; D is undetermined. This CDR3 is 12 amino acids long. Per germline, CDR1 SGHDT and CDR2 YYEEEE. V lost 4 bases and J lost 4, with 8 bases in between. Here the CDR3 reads CASSRPGTEAFF. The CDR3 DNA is TGTGCCAGCAGCCGCCCCGGCACTGAAGCTTTCTTT.

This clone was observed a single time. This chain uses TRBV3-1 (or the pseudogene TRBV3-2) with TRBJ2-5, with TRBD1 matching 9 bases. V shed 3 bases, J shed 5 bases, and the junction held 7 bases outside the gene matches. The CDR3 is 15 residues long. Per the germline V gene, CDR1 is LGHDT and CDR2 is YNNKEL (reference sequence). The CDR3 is CASSHVGQGGETQYF. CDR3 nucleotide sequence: TGTGCCAGCAGCCACGTGGGACAGGGAGGGGAGACCCAGTACTTC.

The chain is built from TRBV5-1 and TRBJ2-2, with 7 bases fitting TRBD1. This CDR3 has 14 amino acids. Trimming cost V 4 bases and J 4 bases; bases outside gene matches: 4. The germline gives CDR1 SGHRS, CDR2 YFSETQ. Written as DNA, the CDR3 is TGCGCCAGCAGCCCGGACAGGTCCACCGGGGAGCTGTTTTTT. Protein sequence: CASSPDRSTGELFF.

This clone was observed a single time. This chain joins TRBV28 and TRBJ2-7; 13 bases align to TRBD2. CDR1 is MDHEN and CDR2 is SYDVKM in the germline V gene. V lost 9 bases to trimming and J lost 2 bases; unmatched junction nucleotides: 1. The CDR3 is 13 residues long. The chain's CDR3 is CASTSGRAYEQYF. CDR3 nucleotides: TGTGCCAGTACTAGCGGGAGGGCCTACGAGCAGTACTTC.

The CDR3 nucleotides read TGTGCCAGCAGCCAGGGTTCGACAGGGGGAAACACCATATATTTT. This gives the protein CASSQGSTGGNTIYF. The chain employs TRBV3-1 (or the pseudogene TRBV3-2) and TRBJ1-3; TRBD1 matches at 7 bases. Germline assignment: CDR1 LGHDT and CDR2 YNNKEL (reference sequence). CDR3 size: 15 residues. Trimming cost V 3 bases and J 4 bases; bases outside gene matches: 6.

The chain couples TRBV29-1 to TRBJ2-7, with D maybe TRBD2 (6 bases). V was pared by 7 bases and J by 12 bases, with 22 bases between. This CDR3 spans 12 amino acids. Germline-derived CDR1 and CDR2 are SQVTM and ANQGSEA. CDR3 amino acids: CSASSAFGASYF. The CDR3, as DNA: TGCAGCGCATCTAGCGCTTTCGGAGCATCGTACTTC.

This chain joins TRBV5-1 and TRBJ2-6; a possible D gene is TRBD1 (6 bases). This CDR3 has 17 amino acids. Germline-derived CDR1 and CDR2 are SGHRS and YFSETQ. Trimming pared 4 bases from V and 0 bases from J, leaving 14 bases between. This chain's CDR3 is CASSQTLDSSGANVLTF. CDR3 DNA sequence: TGCGCCAGCAGCCAAACGCTGGACAGCTCTGGGGCCAACGTCCTGACTTTC. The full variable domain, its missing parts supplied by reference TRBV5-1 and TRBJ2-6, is KAGVTQTPRYLIKTRGQQVTLSCSPISGHRSVSWYQQTPGQGLQFLFEYFSETQRNKGNFPGRFSGRQFSNSRSEMNVSTLELGDSALYLCASSQTLDSSGANVLTFGAGSRLTVL.

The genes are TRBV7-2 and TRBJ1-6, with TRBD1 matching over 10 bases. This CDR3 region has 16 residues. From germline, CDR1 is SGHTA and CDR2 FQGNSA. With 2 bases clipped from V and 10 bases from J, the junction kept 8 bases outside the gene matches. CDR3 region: CASSLNPGQGQSPLHF. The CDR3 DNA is TGTGCCAGCAGCTTAAATCCGGGACAGGGGCAATCACCCCTCCACTTT. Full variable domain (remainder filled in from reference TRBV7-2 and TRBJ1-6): GAGVSQSPSNKVTEKGKDVELRCDPISGHTALYWYRQSLGQGLEFLIYFQGNSAPDKSGLPSDRFSAERTGGSVSTLTIQRTQQEDSAVYLCASSLNPGQGQSPLHFGNGTRLTVT.

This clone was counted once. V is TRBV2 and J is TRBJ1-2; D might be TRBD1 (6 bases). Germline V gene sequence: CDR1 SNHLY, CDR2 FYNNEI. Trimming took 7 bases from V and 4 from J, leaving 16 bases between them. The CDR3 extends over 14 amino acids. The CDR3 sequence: CASTRGGAAYGYTF. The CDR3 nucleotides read TGTGCCAGCACCAGAGGGGGTGCGGCCTATGGCTACACCTTC. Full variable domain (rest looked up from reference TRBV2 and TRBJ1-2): EPEVTQTPSHQVTQMGQEVILRCVPISNHLYFYWYRQILGQKVEFLVSFYNNEISEKSEIFDDQFSVERPDGSNFTLKIRSTKLEDSAMYFCASTRGGAAYGYTFGSGTRLTVV.

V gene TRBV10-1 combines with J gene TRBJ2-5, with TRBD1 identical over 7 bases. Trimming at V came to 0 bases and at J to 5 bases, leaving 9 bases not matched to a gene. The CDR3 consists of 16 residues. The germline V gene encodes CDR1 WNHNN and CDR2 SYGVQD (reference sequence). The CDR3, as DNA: TGCGCCAGCAGTGAGTCGAGGACAGGCGGGTGGGAGACCCAGTACTTC. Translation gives CASSESRTGGWETQYF.

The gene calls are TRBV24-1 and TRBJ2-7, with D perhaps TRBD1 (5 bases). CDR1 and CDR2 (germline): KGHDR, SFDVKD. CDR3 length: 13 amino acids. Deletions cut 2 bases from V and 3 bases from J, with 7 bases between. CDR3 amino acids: CATSDSDSYEQYF. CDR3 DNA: TGTGCCACCAGTGATTCCGACAGCTACGAGCAGTACTTC.